This T cell receptor (beta chain) comes out of a study of tumour-infiltrating T cells in Burkitt lymphoma. Study overall: Productive clonality predicted overall and progression-free survival.

The CDR3 has 14 amino acids. The junction had 4 bases not matched to a gene; V was cut back by 5 bases and J by 3 bases. CDR1 is MGHRA and CDR2 is YSYEKL in the germline V gene. The repertoire was sequenced with immunoSEQ multiplex PCR; TCRdb's copy has only in-frame clones and lacks some. The repertoire has several thousand clones, roughly 73% of them found once; the top ten carry roughly 37%. This rearrangement joins TRBV4-1 to TRBJ2-1, with 7 bases that match TRBD2. Material for sequencing was tumor tissue. The clonotype comes from a human donor with diffuse large B-cell lymphoma. This chain's CDR3 is CASSSGTVYNEQFF. CDR3 in DNA: TGCGCCAGCAGCAGCGGGACCGTCTACAATGAGCAGTTCTTC.